These 3 T cell receptor beta chains were sequenced from one sample in a study of T cells of healthy individuals (dated by TCRdb to the late 2010s). Libraries were built with 5' RACE. Sequencing was carried out with an Illumina MiSeq. TCRdb cleaned the public reads at Q25 with fastp, built clones with MiXCR and kept in-frame beta chains. Merged by CDR3 protein, the rows form single entries marked with the most common genes and DNA. A total of more than 85,000 distinct CDR3 sequences appear in this sample, approximately 18% of them only once. About 6.2% of the sample comes from the top ten. The receptors were gathered from a human donor in good health.

The V gene is TRBV29-1, the J gene TRBJ1-1; D gene ambiguous. The CDR3 length is 13 residues. Germline assignment: CDR1 SQVTM and CDR2 ANQGSEA. Trimming removed 3 bases from V and 4 bases from J, with 12 bases in between. Here the CDR3 DNA reads TGCAGCGTTGACTATTTTGGGTCCACTGAAGCTTTCTTT. Translation gives CSVDYFGSTEAFF. Filled out from reference TRBV29-1 and TRBJ1-1, the complete variable domain reads SAVISQKPSRDICQRGTSLTIQCQVDSQVTMMFWYRQQPGQSLTLIATANQGSEATYESGFVIDKFPISRPNLTFSTLTVSNMSPEDSSIYLCSVDYFGSTEAFFGQGTRLTVV.

The J gene is TRBJ1-2, the V gene TRBV12-3 or TRBV12-4; no firm D call. This CDR3 is 12 amino acids long. Trimming shortened V by 7 bases and J by 7 bases, and 13 bases separated the two germline ends. The CDR3 spells CASTKWPGGYTF. The CDR3 DNA reads TGTGCCAGCACAAAATGGCCGGGTGGCTACACCTTC.

The table lists this clonotype with many counts. The chain is built from TRBV7-2 and TRBJ1-3, with TRBD1 matching 10 bases. Losses at the gene ends were 4 bases for V and 0 bases for J; bases not matched to a gene: 0. Germline V gene data show CDR1 as SGHTA and CDR2 as FQGNSA. The length of the CDR3 is 15 residues. CDR3 sequence (DNA): TGTGCCAGCAGCTGGACAGGGGGCTCTGGAAACACCATATATTTT. Translating it yields CASSWTGGSGNTIYF.